This entry lists 32 T cell receptor beta chains sequenced from one sample in a study of shared clonotypes between healthy human individuals. Assay used: immunoSEQ multiplex PCR; TCRdb lists only in-frame clones, some missing. The table shows over a million clones, with about 84% occurring only once. The source material was memory CD4+ T cells from PBMCs. Specified subset: CD45RA-negative fraction. These receptors all stem from a man younger than 35 in good health. Some clones in this sample may be carry-over from other donors' samples.

CDR3 residues: CASMWTGSSYEQYF. CDR3 DNA sequence: TGTGCCAGCATGTGGACAGGGAGCTCCTACGAGCAGTACTTC. This chain joins TRBV6-1 and TRBJ2-7, with 8 positions matching TRBD1. Trimming at V came to 7 bases and at J to 0 bases, leaving 5 bases not matched to a gene. The CDR3 is 14 residues long. Looked up from germline, CDR1 is MNHNS and CDR2 is SASEGT.

This clone was picked up a small number of times. The rearrangement joins TRBV5-6 to TRBJ1-2, with 7 bases that match TRBD1. Germline lookup yields CDR1 SGHDT and CDR2 YYEEEE. Trimming took 2 bases from V and 5 from J; bases not matched to a gene: 6. This CDR3 comprises 14 residues. This chain's CDR3 is CASSLLLTGYGYTF. The CDR3 coding sequence is TGTGCCAGCAGCTTACTCCTGACAGGGTATGGCTACACCTTC.

The rearrangement joins TRBV5-1 to TRBJ2-2; a weak D match, TRBD1 (6 bases). From germline, CDR1 is SGHRS and CDR2 YFSETQ. V lost 3 bases, J lost 6 bases, and 15 bases lay in between. The CDR3 spans 15 residues. CDR3 sequence: CASSSLPGQSGELFF. The CDR3 DNA sequence: TGCGCCAGCAGCTCCCTTCCGGGACAATCCGGGGAGCTGTTTTTT.

The chain joins TRBV6-6 to TRBJ1-2; D is uncertain. V was clipped by 2 bases and J by 4 bases, with 14 bases between them. The CDR3 consists of 15 residues. Per germline, CDR1 MNHNY and CDR2 SVGAGI (reference sequence). This chain's CDR3 is CASSYGSQQLYGYTF. The CDR3 DNA is TGTGCCAGCAGTTACGGCTCCCAACAGCTCTATGGCTACACCTTC.

V usage is TRBV21-1 and J usage is TRBJ1-5; the D call TRBD1 from the table was never checked on the DNA. TRBV21-1 is a known pseudogene. This CDR3 comprises 16 residues. The CDR3 here is CASSSSIKVQYQPQHF. The DNA for the CDR3 is TGTGCCAGCAGCTCATCAATAAAGGTACAGTACCAGCCCCAGCATTTT.

The count of this clone is one. V usage is TRBV19 and J usage is TRBJ1-5, with 9 bases aligning to TRBD1. Trimming cost V 5 bases and J 0 bases; bases outside gene matches: 8. This CDR3 contains 17 residues. Per germline, CDR1 LNHDA and CDR2 SQIVND (reference sequence). CDR3 sequence (DNA): TGTGCCAGTAGTCCCCGGACAGGGGAGAATAGCAATCAGCCCCAGCATTTT. Amino acid sequence: CASSPRTGENSNQPQHF.

The chain joins TRBV11-2 to TRBJ1-4; D call uncertain. V gave up 1 base and J gave up 7 bases, with 4 bases separating them. CDR3 length equals 12 residues. CDR1 and CDR2 from the germline V gene are SGHAT and FQNNGV. CDR3 loop: CASSLGGEKLFF. The CDR3 DNA sequence: TGTGCCAGCAGCTTAGGAGGTGAAAAACTGTTTTTT.

The gene calls are TRBV7-2 and TRBJ2-7; the match to TRBD1 covers 7 bases. The CDR3 runs to 15 residues. Germline lookup yields CDR1 SGHTA and CDR2 FQGNSA. V trimming: 5 bases; J trimming: 0 bases; junction bases outside the gene matches: 7. Written as DNA, the CDR3 is TGTGCCAGCAGCCCCCTGGGACAGACCTCCTACGAGCAGTACTTC. Its translation is CASSPLGQTSYEQYF.

This clone was seen only a few times. This specimen includes other DNA sequences encoding the same CDR3. V gene TRBV11-2 combines with J gene TRBJ1-2; no clear D gene. Trimming shortened V by 3 bases and J by 1 base, and 6 bases separated the two germline ends. This CDR3 has 13 amino acids. CDR1 is SGHAT, CDR2 FQNNGV, per germline. CDR3 loop: CASSFGRNYGYTF. Written as DNA, the CDR3 is TGTGCCAGCAGCTTCGGCCGTAACTATGGCTACACCTTC.

V and J are TRBV28 and TRBJ2-2; D may match TRBD1 or TRBD2 (6 bases each). V lost 8 bases to trimming and J lost 4 bases, with 14 bases between them. CDR1 is MDHEN, CDR2 SYDVKM, per germline. This CDR3 is built from 14 residues. CDR3 residues: CASAEGERTGELFF. The CDR3 DNA sequence: TGTGCCAGCGCGGAGGGGGAGCGCACCGGGGAGCTGTTTTTT. Using reference TRBV28 and TRBJ2-2 for the parts outside the CDR3, the full variable domain is DVKVTQSSRYLVKRTGEKVFLECVQDMDHENMFWYRQDPGLGLRLIYFSYDVKMKEKGDIPEGYSVSREKKERFSLILESASTNQTSMYLCASAEGERTGELFFGEGSRLTVL.

This chain joins TRBV2 and TRBJ1-6; no clear D gene. The CDR3 sequence is 14 residues long. V was trimmed by 4 bases and J by 10 bases, leaving 14 bases between them. The germline gives CDR1 SNHLY, CDR2 FYNNEI. CDR3 in amino acids: CASSARAQISPLHF. CDR3 DNA sequence: TGTGCCAGCAGTGCTAGGGCGCAGATATCACCCCTCCACTTT.

The J gene is TRBJ1-5, the V gene TRBV6-1; D not resolved. The germline gives CDR1 MNHNS, CDR2 SASEGT. The CDR3 contains 12 residues. Trimming took off 4 bases at V and 4 bases at J, with 5 bases between the two ends. For the CDR3, the DNA is TGTGCCAGCAGTGCAGGAAATCAGCCCCAGCATTTT. Its translation: CASSAGNQPQHF.

This chain joins TRBV4-2 and TRBJ2-1, with a weak D call TRBD2 (6 bases). The germline V gene has CDR1 LGHNA and CDR2 YNFKEQ. The CDR3 runs to 15 residues. V lost 3 bases and J lost 6, with 15 bases in between. The CDR3, as DNA: TGTGCCAGCAGCCAGGACGAGCGGGTCACCAATGAGCAGTTCTTC. Residues: CASSQDERVTNEQFF.

The chain recombines TRBV7-6 with TRBJ2-7, with no clear D. CDR1 SGHVS and CDR2 FNYEAQ come from the germline V gene. This CDR3 comprises 15 residues. Deletions cut 4 bases from V and 2 bases from J, with 15 bases between. The CDR3 nucleotides read TGTGCCAGCAGCTCCGGATCCCGAAAAACCTACGAGCAGTACTTC. This codes for CASSSGSRKTYEQYF.

The chain couples TRBV6-6 to TRBJ2-7; D gene uncertain. Trimming removed 6 bases from V and 3 bases from J, with 18 bases in between. The CDR3 runs to 15 residues. CDR1 MNHNY and CDR2 SVGAGI come from the germline V gene (reference sequence). The DNA for the CDR3 is TGTGCCAGCAGGCCTCAGAGGACGGCTTTCTACGAGCAGTACTTC. Protein product: CASRPQRTAFYEQYF.

CDR3 in amino acids: CASSQDRVYLPAFF. CDR3 DNA: TGTGCCAGCAGCCAAGATCGCGTGTACCTTCCAGCTTTCTTT. The chain recombines TRBV14 with TRBJ1-1, with unresolved D. This CDR3 has 14 amino acids. Germline V gene sequence: CDR1 SGHDN, CDR2 FVKESK. Trimming left V 0 bases short and J 10 bases short, with 15 bases between.

This clone was observed a few times. The V and J genes are TRBV6-5 and TRBJ2-7; possibly TRBD1 for D (6 bases). CDR1 and CDR2 from the germline V gene are MNHEY and SVGAGI. This CDR3 comprises 14 residues. Trimming took off 2 bases at V and 2 bases at J, with 10 bases between the two ends. The CDR3 sequence is CASSYGQGTYEQYF. CDR3 DNA sequence: TGTGCCAGCAGTTACGGGCAGGGGACCTACGAGCAGTACTTC.

This clone came up once. This chain's CDR3 is CASSSVLAVPGKLFF. In DNA form, the CDR3 reads TGCGCCAGCAGCTCGGTCCTGGCAGTGCCCGGGAAACTGTTTTTT. V usage is TRBV5-1 and J usage is TRBJ1-4; D gene unclear. CDR3 length: 15 residues. V lost 3 bases and J 11 bases, leaving 20 bases between the germline ends. Germline CDR1 and CDR2: SGHRS and YFSETQ.

With respect to this clone: A much larger clone differs by one base, so this may be a read error. The V gene is TRBV7-9, the J gene TRBJ1-4; TRBD1 matches 8 bases. The V gene's germline CDR1 is SEHNR and CDR2 FQNEAQ (reference sequence). Losses at the gene ends were 5 bases for V and 7 bases for J; bases not matched to a gene: 3. CDR3 length: 13 amino acids. The CDR3 nucleotides are TGTGCCAGCAGCCGGACAGGGATTGAAAAACTGTTTTTT. Translated: CASSRTGIEKLFF. The full variable domain, in which reference TRBV7-9 and TRBJ1-4 provide the parts outside the CDR3, is DTGVSQNPRHKITKRGQNVTFRCDPISEHNRLYWYRQTLGQGPEFLTYFQNEAQLEKSRLLSDRFSAERPKGSFSTLEIQRTEQGDSAMYLCASSRTGIEKLFFGSGTQLSVL.

The rearrangement uses TRBV9 and TRBJ2-1; 7 bases agree with TRBD2. V lost 3 bases, J lost 0 bases, and 12 bases stayed unmatched. Germline V lookup: CDR1 SGDLS, CDR2 YYNGEE. The length of the CDR3 is 18 residues. Here the CDR3 reads CASSAAGLTSSSYNEQFF. The CDR3 DNA follows: TGTGCCAGCAGCGCCGCGGGACTAACCTCCAGCTCCTACAATGAGCAGTTCTTC.

The chain links TRBV5-1 to TRBJ2-1, with D possibly being TRBD1 (5 bases). The CDR3 spans 15 residues. Germline-derived CDR1 and CDR2 are SGHRS and YFSETQ. The V gene lost 2 bases and the J gene lost 4 bases, with 13 bases spanning the gap. The CDR3 region has the DNA TGCGCCAGCAGCTTTCAGGGATCGTTGTACAATGAGCAGTTCTTC. Its translation is CASSFQGSLYNEQFF.

The J gene is TRBJ1-3, the V gene TRBV6-1, with unresolved D. V lost 5 bases, J lost 0 bases, and 8 bases lay in between. Looked up from germline, CDR1 is MNHNS and CDR2 is SASEGT. The CDR3 extends over 14 amino acids. CDR3 nucleotides: TGTGCCAGCAGTAAAACTAGCTCTGGAAACACCATATATTTT. This codes for CASSKTSSGNTIYF.

This chain uses TRBV19 with TRBJ2-2; D is possibly TRBD1 (6 bases). Germline assignment: CDR1 LNHDA and CDR2 SQIVND (reference sequence). The CDR3 runs 15 residues. Trimming cost V 6 bases and J 1 base, with 12 bases left between them. The CDR3 DNA sequence: TGTGCCAGTAGAGAACCGGGACAGAACACCGGGGAGCTGTTTTTT. It codes for CASREPGQNTGELFF.

The V and J genes are TRBV30 and TRBJ1-1, with no clear D. Trimming shortened V by 0 bases and J by 12 bases, and 17 bases separated the two germline ends. Germline V gene lookup returns CDR1 GTSNPN and CDR2 SVGIG (reference sequence). The CDR3 covers 13 residues. CDR3 loop: CAWSVPNMFETFF. CDR3 nucleotide sequence: TGTGCCTGGAGTGTACCCAACATGTTTGAGACTTTCTTT.

This clone is a singleton in its sample. The chain has TRBV10-3 and TRBJ1-1, with D possibly TRBD1 on 5 matching bases. The CDR3 contains 14 residues. Germline loops: CDR1 ENHRY, CDR2 SYGVKD. The V end was cut by 6 bases, the J end by 0 bases, with 11 bases between. CDR3 loop: CAIRLTGLNTEAFF. CDR3 sequence (DNA): TGTGCCATCAGGCTTACGGGACTGAACACTGAAGCTTTCTTT.

The V call is TRBV5-1, the J call TRBJ2-3; D remains ambiguous. The V gene's germline CDR1 is SGHRS and CDR2 YFSETQ. V lost 7 bases to trimming and J lost 5 bases, with 5 bases between them. The CDR3 spans 10 residues. The CDR3 region is CASEGDTQYF. In nucleotides, the CDR3 is TGCGCCAGCGAAGGAGATACGCAGTATTTT.

In its sample, this clone was seen a few times. This rearrangement joins TRBV7-3 to TRBJ1-1; D perhaps matches TRBD1 (5 bases). Per the germline V gene, CDR1 is SGHTA and CDR2 is FQGTGA. CDR3 length equals 13 residues. With 5 bases removed from V and 8 bases from J, the gap between germline ends came to 15 bases. The CDR3 spells CASSQNRGREAFF. The CDR3 DNA reads as TGTGCCAGCAGCCAAAATCGGGGCAGAGAAGCTTTCTTT.

The chain couples TRBV5-4 to TRBJ2-2, with D uncertain. Germline V gene lookup returns CDR1 SGHNT and CDR2 YYREEE (reference sequence). V was cut by 0 bases and J by 2 bases, with 8 bases left in between. CDR3 size: 15 residues. CDR3 region: CASSLVAANTGELFF. The CDR3 DNA sequence: TGTGCCAGCAGCTTGGTGGCAGCCAACACCGGGGAGCTGTTTTTT. The complete variable domain, with remaining parts taken from reference TRBV5-4 and TRBJ2-2, reads ETGVTQSPTHLIKTRGQQVTLRCSSQSGHNTVSWYQQALGQGPQFIFQYYREEENGRGNFPPRFSGLQFPNYSSELNVNALELDDSALYLCASSLVAANTGELFFGEGSRLTVL.

This clone was counted between two and nine times. The CDR3 spells CGCGLDTEAFF. CDR3 DNA: TGCGGATGTGGATTGGACACTGAAGCTTTCTTT. V and J are TRBV29-1 and TRBJ1-1, with D uncertain. The CDR3 sequence is 11 residues long. CDR1 is SQVTM, CDR2 ANQGSEA, per germline.

The CDR3 is CASSLYAREEDTQYF. The DNA for the CDR3 is TGTGCCAGCAGTTTATATGCGAGGGAGGAGGATACGCAGTATTTT. This chain links TRBV28 with TRBJ2-3; maybe TRBD2 (6 bases). Germline lookup yields CDR1 MDHEN and CDR2 SYDVKM. The ends were cut back, 1 base at V and 6 bases at J, with 14 bases in the middle. The CDR3 is 15 residues long.

The chain carries TRBV11-2 and TRBJ2-2; TRBD1 might be the D (7 bases). Germline loops: CDR1 SGHAT, CDR2 FQNNGV. CDR3 length: 17 amino acids. The V end was cut by 1 base, the J end by 3 bases, with 15 bases between. CDR3: CASSLVGGGAYTGELFF. The CDR3 coding sequence is TGTGCCAGCAGCTTAGTAGGAGGGGGCGCGTACACCGGGGAGCTGTTTTTT.

The chain has TRBV4-1 and TRBJ2-6, with 8 bases matching TRBD1. The ends lost 4 bases at V and 0 bases at J; junction bases unmatched: 11. The CDR3 loop spans 19 amino acids. From germline, CDR1 is MGHRA and CDR2 YSYEKL. The CDR3 DNA sequence: TGCGCCAGCAGCCCCCCGACCGGGACAGGTAGCTCTGGGGCCAACGTCCTGACTTTC. Translating it yields CASSPPTGTGSSGANVLTF.